Presented here are 18 T cell receptor beta chains from one specimen sequenced in a study of vaccination and CD4 T cells after COVID-19. Scientists ran DNA taken from cultured CD4+ T cells through the Oncomine TCR Beta short-read assay for sequencing. TCRdb used MiXCR to reprocess the PCR reads, holding one entry per CDR3 protein. The sample carries several thousand distinct CDR3 sequences, roughly 48% recorded once. Indicated treatment: roughly ten-day PBMC culture with coronavirus spike peptide pools or control peptides (ViraFEST assay). Collection of the unexposed donor's CD4+ T cells took place before the COVID-19 pandemic (2011-2018). Antigens for these TCRs are unknown. The sample was CD4+ T cells from blood, cultured in vitro. These TCRs come from a human donor in good health.

This clonotype has just a few counts. The CDR3 DNA reads TGTGCCAGCAGTGCTTCGGCGGCCGGGGAGCTGTTTTTT. Amino acid sequence: CASSASAAGELFF. This sequence joins TRBV6-1 and TRBJ2-2; no clear D. The CDR3 has 13 residues. Per the germline V gene, CDR1 is MNHNS and CDR2 is SASEGT. Trimming shortened V by 4 bases and J by 6 bases, and 9 bases separated the two germline ends.

The chain is built from TRBV2 and TRBJ1-3, with TRBD1 as a possible D gene (6 bases). Germline V gives CDR1 SNHLY, CDR2 FYNNEI. The CDR3 consists of 13 residues. The V end lost 4 bases, the J end lost 7 bases, and 11 bases lay between the germline ends. Written as DNA, the CDR3 is TGTGCCAGCAGTGGGGGACATATTAACACCATATATTTT. This translates into CASSGGHINTIYF.

The gene calls are TRBV20-1 and TRBJ1-2; 8 bases are a match to TRBD1. The CDR3 consists of 15 residues. Losses at the gene ends were 0 bases for V and 6 bases for J; bases not matched to a gene: 9. Germline lookup yields CDR1 DFQATT and CDR2 SNEGSKA (reference sequence). This CDR3 is CSARDPQGAQDGYTF. The CDR3 bases are TGCAGTGCTAGAGATCCTCAGGGGGCCCAGGATGGCTACACCTTC.

The rearrangement links TRBV28 to TRBJ1-5; the D is unclear. The CDR3 spans 20 residues. V lost 5 bases and J 1 base, leaving 27 bases between the germline ends. Germline CDR1 is MDHEN and CDR2 is SYDVKM. The CDR3 DNA follows: TGTGCCAGCAGTCCACCATGGAGTAGGTGGGTGTTTGAAAGCAATCAGCCCCAGCATTTT. Translating gives CASSPPWSRWVFESNQPQHF.

A single count supports this clonotype. The chain recombines TRBV24-1 with TRBJ2-2; 7 bases map to TRBD2. The CDR3 has 14 amino acids. The trim removed 9 bases at V and 3 bases at J, leaving 6 bases unmatched. Germline assignment: CDR1 KGHDR and CDR2 SFDVKD. This CDR3 reads CATAGVSDTGELFF. The CDR3 coding sequence is TGTGCCACCGCGGGAGTATCTGACACCGGGGAGCTGTTTTTT.

The chain combines TRBV6-4 with TRBJ1-1; 10 bases line up with TRBD1. V dropped 3 bases and J dropped 6; count of bases not matched to a gene: 4. CDR3 length equals 14 residues. Germline loops: CDR1 MRHNA, CDR2 SNTAGT. The CDR3 region is CASSDRDRGSEAFF. CDR3 DNA: TGTGCCAGCAGTGATCGGGACAGGGGCTCTGAAGCTTTCTTT.

The rearrangement joins TRBV9 to TRBJ2-7; TRBD1 agrees at 9 bases. V was clipped by 5 bases and J by 4 bases; unmatched bases: 13. CDR3 length: 16 residues. CDR1 is SGDLS, CDR2 YYNGEE, per germline. This CDR3 is CASSLHSGQGVYEQYF. The CDR3 nucleotides read TGTGCCAGCAGTTTACACTCGGGACAGGGTGTTTACGAGCAGTACTTC.

The CDR3 loop is CASSYQGLAGADTQYF. For the CDR3, the DNA is TGTGCCAGCAGTTACCAGGGACTAGCGGGAGCAGATACGCAGTATTTT. The chain employs TRBV28 and TRBJ2-3; 14 bases are a match to TRBD2. Trimming at V came to 4 bases and at J to 4 bases, leaving 4 bases not matched to a gene. Germline V gene data show CDR1 as MDHEN and CDR2 as SYDVKM. The CDR3 is made up of 16 amino acids.

V gene TRBV6-2 or TRBV6-3 combines with J gene TRBJ2-7; perhaps D is TRBD1 or TRBD2 (5 bases each). The CDR3 is 12 amino acids. Germline V CDR1 and CDR2: MNHEY, SVGEGT. V was clipped by 6 bases and J by 6 bases, with 12 bases between them. The CDR3 DNA sequence: TGTGCCAGCAGCCGGGACGTCGTCGAGCAGTACTTC. Translated: CASSRDVVEQYF.

The table lists this clonotype with a few counts. The chain is built from TRBV27 and TRBJ1-2; D unclear. The CDR3 consists of 15 residues. V lost 4 bases, J lost 6 bases, and 18 bases lay in between. The germline V gene has CDR1 MNHEY and CDR2 SMNVEV (reference sequence). CDR3 sequence (DNA): TGTGCCAGCAGTTCGGTACGGTGGCAGGCGGATGGCTACACCTTC. Its translation: CASSSVRWQADGYTF.

The V and J genes are TRBV20-1 and TRBJ1-3; D not resolved. V lost 5 bases to trimming and J lost 0 bases, with 8 bases between them. The CDR3 has 13 residues. Germline assignment: CDR1 DFQATT and CDR2 SNEGSKA (reference sequence). The CDR3 loop is CSAAESSGNTIYF. The CDR3 coding sequence is TGCAGTGCTGCGGAGAGCTCTGGAAACACCATATATTTT.

This chain uses TRBV6-2 or TRBV6-3 with TRBJ2-7, with D unresolved. With 5 bases removed from V and 3 bases from J, the gap between germline ends came to 26 bases. The CDR3 is 18 amino acids. The germline gives CDR1 MNHEY, CDR2 SVGEGT. DNA for the CDR3: TGTGCCAGCAGTCTCAATCTGAGTGGTAGGCTAACTCTCTACGAGCAGTACTTC. It translates to CASSLNLSGRLTLYEQYF.

The chain is built from TRBV6-1 and TRBJ1-6; D ambiguous. CDR3 length equals 14 residues. V lost 6 bases to trimming and J lost 6 bases, with 12 bases between them. The V gene's germline CDR1 is MNHNS and CDR2 SASEGT. The CDR3 nucleotides read TGTGCCAGCAGCCTCACGGGATCTAATTCACCCCTCCACTTT. It yields the protein CASSLTGSNSPLHF.

In its sample, this clonotype was seen a few times. CDR3 loop: CSAPEGGLTTDTQYF. CDR3 in DNA: TGCAGTGCCCCAGAGGGGGGACTAACCACAGATACGCAGTATTTT. This chain links TRBV20-1 with TRBJ2-3, with TRBD2 as a possible D gene (7 bases). The germline CDR1 and CDR2 sequences are DFQATT and SNEGSKA (reference sequence). This CDR3 has 15 amino acids. Trimming took 6 bases from V and 2 from J, leaving 18 bases between them.

This clonotype was observed a handful of times. The rearrangement links TRBV4-1 to TRBJ1-2, with a weak D call TRBD1 (5 bases). The germline V gene has CDR1 MGHRA and CDR2 YSYEKL. V lost 4 bases to trimming and J lost 4 bases, with 10 bases between them. The CDR3 runs to 13 residues. The CDR3, as DNA: TGCGCCAGCAGCCGTGAGCAGGGCTATGGCTACACCTTC. Protein: CASSREQGYGYTF.

The V and J genes are TRBV30 and TRBJ1-6; 7 bases are a match to TRBD1. The V gene's germline CDR1 is GTSNPN and CDR2 SVGIG (reference sequence). The CDR3 length is 15 residues. V dropped 2 bases and J dropped 6; count of bases not matched to a gene: 7. The CDR3 is CAWSPTGARNSPLHF. CDR3 sequence (DNA): TGTGCCTGGAGTCCAACAGGGGCCCGTAATTCACCCCTCCACTTT.

This chain connects TRBV12-3 or TRBV12-4 to TRBJ2-7; TRBD2 matches 8 bases. V was clipped by 7 bases and J by 5 bases; unmatched bases: 7. The CDR3 is made up of 13 amino acids. Here the CDR3 reads CASTRGDLHEQYF. The CDR3 coding sequence is TGTGCCAGCACGCGGGGGGATCTGCACGAGCAGTACTTC.

This clonotype was detected only a few times. The chain has TRBV20-1 and TRBJ1-5; D call uncertain. Germline V gene lookup returns CDR1 DFQATT and CDR2 SNEGSKA (reference sequence). The CDR3 has 15 residues. V lost 6 bases to trimming and J lost 3 bases, with 18 bases between them. The CDR3 reads CSASPRMGSNQPQHF. The CDR3 DNA sequence: TGCAGTGCCTCCCCTCGGATGGGGTCCAATCAGCCCCAGCATTTT.